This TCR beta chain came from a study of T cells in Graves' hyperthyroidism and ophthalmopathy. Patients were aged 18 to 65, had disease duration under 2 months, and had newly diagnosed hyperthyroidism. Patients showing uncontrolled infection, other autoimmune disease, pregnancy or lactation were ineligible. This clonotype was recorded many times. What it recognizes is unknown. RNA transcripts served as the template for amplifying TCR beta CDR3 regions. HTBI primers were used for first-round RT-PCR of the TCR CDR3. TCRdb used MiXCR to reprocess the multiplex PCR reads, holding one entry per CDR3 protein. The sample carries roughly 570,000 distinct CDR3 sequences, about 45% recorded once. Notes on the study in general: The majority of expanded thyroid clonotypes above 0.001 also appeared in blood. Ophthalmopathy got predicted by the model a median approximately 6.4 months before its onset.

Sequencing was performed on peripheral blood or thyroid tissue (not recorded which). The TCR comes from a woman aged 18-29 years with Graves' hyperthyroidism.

The CDR3 DNA reads TGTGCCAGCAGTTTCGATACAAACAGAGGCTACGAGCAGTACTTC. It translates to CASSFDTNRGYEQYF. V gene TRBV7-3 combines with J gene TRBJ2-7; D gene ambiguous. The CDR3 is 15 residues long. CDR1 SGHTA and CDR2 FQGTGA come from the germline V gene. With 6 bases removed from V and 3 bases from J, the gap between germline ends came to 18 bases.